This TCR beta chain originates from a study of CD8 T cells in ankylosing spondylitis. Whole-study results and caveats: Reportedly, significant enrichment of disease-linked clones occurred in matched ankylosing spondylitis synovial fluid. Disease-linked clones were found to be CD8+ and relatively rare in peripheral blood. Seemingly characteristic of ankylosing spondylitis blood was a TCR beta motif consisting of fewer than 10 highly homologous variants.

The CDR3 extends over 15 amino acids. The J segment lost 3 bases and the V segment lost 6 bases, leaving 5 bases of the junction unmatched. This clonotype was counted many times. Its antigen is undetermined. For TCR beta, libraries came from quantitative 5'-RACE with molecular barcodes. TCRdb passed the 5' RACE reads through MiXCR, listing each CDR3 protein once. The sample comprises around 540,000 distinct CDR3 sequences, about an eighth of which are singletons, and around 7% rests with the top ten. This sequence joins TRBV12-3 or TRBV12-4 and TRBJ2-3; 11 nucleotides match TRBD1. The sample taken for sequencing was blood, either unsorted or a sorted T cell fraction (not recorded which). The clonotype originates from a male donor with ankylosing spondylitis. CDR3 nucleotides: TGTGCCAGCAGCCGGACAGGGGGCGCGACAGATACGCAGTATTTT. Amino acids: CASSRTGGATDTQYF.